The 8 T cell receptor beta chains given below trace back to one sample, sequenced in a study of OX40 agonist ivuxolimab in advanced cancers. Assay: immunoSEQ multiplex PCR; the TCRdb copy retains only in-frame clones and omits some. This sample has 70,000 to 85,000 clones; around nine tenths occur once, and the top ten carry about 5%. The material was CD4+ or CD8+ T cells sorted from blood, obtained in a trial of the OX40 agonist ivuxolimab. Source of these receptors: an adult with an advanced solid tumor such as melanoma, head and neck, liver or kidney cancer.

The DNA of the CDR3 is TGTGCCAGCAGTCCACAGGGGAATGGACGCACAGATACGCAGTATTTT. Protein: CASSPQGNGRTDTQYF. J is TRBJ2-3 and V is TRBV27; the match to TRBD1 covers 7 bases. The CDR3 contains 16 residues. Germline V lookup: CDR1 MNHEY, CDR2 SMNVEV (reference sequence). V lost 5 bases to trimming and J lost 1 base; unmatched junction nucleotides: 9.

CDR3 DNA: TGTGCCAGCAGCTTGGCGCCGGGACTAGCGTCGCAAGAGACCCAGTACTTC. Residues: CASSLAPGLASQETQYF. The chain uses TRBV5-4 and TRBJ2-5; 10 bases align to TRBD2. CDR3 length: 17 residues. J gave up 2 bases and V 0 bases, and 7 bases lay outside the gene matches. Germline V gene sequence: CDR1 SGHNT, CDR2 YYREEE (reference sequence).

This chain joins TRBV7-6 and TRBJ2-7; 8 bases are a match to TRBD1. The CDR3 is 15 amino acids. Germline values: CDR1 SGHVS, CDR2 FNYEAQ. Losses at the gene ends were 5 bases for V and 2 bases for J; bases not matched to a gene: 8. This chain's CDR3 is CASSQGQAQPYEQYF. CDR3 DNA: TGTGCCAGCAGCCAGGGACAGGCCCAACCCTACGAGCAGTACTTC. Based on the CDR3 plus reference TRBV7-6 and TRBJ2-7, the full variable domain is GAGVSQSPRYKVTKRGQDVALRCDPISGHVSLYWYRQALGQGPEFLTYFNYEAQQDKSGLPNDRFSAERPEGSISTLTIQRTEQRDSAMYRCASSQGQAQPYEQYFGPGTRLTVT.

The CDR3 sequence: CATTPEGTRNTEAFF. CDR3 DNA sequence: TGTGCCACTACGCCGGAGGGTACCCGGAACACTGAAGCTTTCTTT. This chain joins TRBV2 and TRBJ1-1; D not certain. CDR1 SNHLY and CDR2 FYNNEI come from the germline V gene. The CDR3 is made up of 15 amino acids. Trimming pared 10 bases from V and 1 base from J, leaving 19 bases between.

The genes are TRBV6-6 and TRBJ2-2; 15 positions agree with TRBD2. The CDR3 has 16 residues. V shed 7 bases, J shed 7 bases, and the junction held 7 bases outside the gene matches. Germline values: CDR1 MNHNY, CDR2 SVGAGI (reference sequence). CDR3 nucleotides: TGTGCCAGCAACGGACTAGCGGGAGGGCGGTACGGGGAGCTGTTTTTT. It encodes CASNGLAGGRYGELFF.

J is TRBJ2-2 and V is TRBV11-2; TRBD1 might be the D (5 bases). The V gene's germline CDR1 is SGHAT and CDR2 FQNNGV. This CDR3 has 14 residues. Trimming left V 0 bases short and J 5 bases short, with 7 bases between. CDR3 bases: TGTGCCAGCAGCTTAGACCCAGGGACCGGGGAGCTGTTTTTT. This translates into CASSLDPGTGELFF.

V usage is TRBV11-2 and J usage is TRBJ1-3; D is possibly TRBD1 (5 bases). Germline CDR1 SGHAT, CDR2 FQNNGV. CDR3 length equals 15 residues. The V end lost 4 bases, the J end lost 4 bases, and 14 bases lay between the germline ends. The CDR3 DNA reads as TGTGCCAGCAGCTCTCAGGGAGGAGGGGGAAACACCATATATTTT. Protein product: CASSSQGGGGNTIYF.

The chain recombines TRBV11-3 with TRBJ2-5; possibly TRBD2 for D (6 bases). CDR1 and CDR2 from the germline V gene are SGHNT and YENEEA. V lost 5 bases, J lost 9 bases, and 16 bases lay in between. The CDR3 has 13 residues. The CDR3 DNA reads as TGTGCCAGCAGCCTGGGACTGGGGGGAGCCCAGTACTTC. This translates into CASSLGLGGAQYF. The entire variable domain, with the rest obtained from reference TRBV11-3 and TRBJ2-5, is as follows: EAGVVQSPRYKIIEKKQPVAFWCNPISGHNTLYWYLQNLGQGPELLIRYENEEAVDDSQLPKDRFSAERLKGVDSTLKIQPAELGDSAVYLCASSLGLGGAQYFGPGTRLLVL.